The clone carrying this TCR beta chain appeared once. Per the authors' pipeline: For nucleated cells, counts were estimated from reference gene primer amplification. Clones were sequenced by immunoSEQ multiplex PCR, and TCRdb holds only the in-frame ones, with some missing. The DNA was the basis for D and trimming; V, J and clone size are from that table. This table holds a few hundred thousand clones, 75% to 95% found once. Seattle researchers signed up patients amid active infection and tracked them longitudinally. These data belong to a study of blood T cell repertoires in COVID-19. As for the study in general: Both acute and convalescent COVID-19 samples were obtained from the United States, Italy and Spain. PBMCs, B-cell-depleted T cells, or T cells were the source of the cDNA or gDNA that made up the material.

Between the trimmed V and J ends, which lost 2 bases and 6 bases, there was a span of 15 bases. Germline V gene data show CDR1 as SGHKS and CDR2 as YYEKEE (reference sequence). This CDR3 contains 15 residues. This TCR came from a person aged 18-35 years with COVID-19, enrolled during active disease. This sequence joins TRBV5-5 and TRBJ2-1; a possible D gene is TRBD2 (5 bases). The specimen sequenced was peripheral blood. CDR3 sequence reads: CASSFEGKGGNEQFF. In DNA form, the CDR3 reads TGTGCCAGCAGCTTTGAGGGAAAAGGTGGCAATGAGCAGTTCTTC.